These T cell receptor beta chains were read from a single sample in a study of T-cell memory formation after mild COVID-19. TCRdb passed the 5' RACE reads through MiXCR, listing each CDR3 protein once. The sample holds approximately 430,000 distinct CDR3 sequences; 20% to 30% are singletons and the top ten take around 13%. Specimen: PBMCs or a T cell subset sorted from them (not recorded which). The receptors come from an adult woman who had mild COVID-19 (a few samples of this study predate the infection). Cell type and time point are not known. Each CDR3 is given with its conserved first and last residue. Fields, in order: clone size, D gene, J gene, V gene, CDR3 DNA, CDR3 protein. D genes are given only for firm matches. The listing skips clone size in some rows; elsewhere it reads once, few, many or a size class.

few	TRBD1	TRBJ2-5	TRBV15	TGTGCCACCAGCACAAGACAGGGAAACGAACAGTACTTC	CATSTRQGNEQYF
few	TRBD2	TRBJ2-7	TRBV6-2/TRBV6-3	TGTGCCAGCAGAGCCATAGCGGGAGTCGACGAGCAGTACTTC	CASRAIAGVDEQYF
-	-	TRBJ2-7	TRBV12-3/TRBV12-4	TGTGCCAGCAGACGGACGGGGACCTCCTACGAGCAGTACTTC	CASRRTGTSYEQYF
-	TRBD1	TRBJ2-7	TRBV10-2	TGCGCCAGCAGTGAGTCCGGAACAGGGGCCTACGAGCAGTACTTC	CASSESGTGAYEQYF
few	-	TRBJ2-1	TRBV6-2/TRBV6-3	TGTGCCAGCAGTTACTCCCAAGGGGACAATGAGCAGTTCTTC	CASSYSQGDNEQFF
-	TRBD1	TRBJ2-7	TRBV14	TGTGCCAGCAGCCAAGAACCCGGGACAGGGATTTACGAGCAGTACTTC	CASSQEPGTGIYEQYF
-	TRBD2	TRBJ2-1	TRBV10-3	TGTGCCATCAGTGAGGACGGGACTAGCGGGATCGAGCAGTTCTTC	CAISEDGTSGIEQFF
many	-	TRBJ1-1	TRBV5-1	TGCGCCAGCAGCTATTCAGAGGTTAACACTGAAGCTTTCTTT	CASSYSEVNTEAFF
-	-	TRBJ2-2	TRBV5-1	TGCGCCAGCAGACCACTTGAGGCGAACACCGGGGAGCTGTTTTTT	CASRPLEANTGELFF
few	-	TRBJ1-5	TRBV10-2	TGCGCCAGCAGTGAGGCAGGCAATCAGCCCCAGCATTTT	CASSEAGNQPQHF
few	TRBD2	TRBJ2-5	TRBV7-8	TGTGCCAGCAGCTTAGGACTAGCGGGAGGGCTGGGTGGAGAGACCCAGTACTTC	CASSLGLAGGLGGETQYF
-	-	TRBJ2-3	TRBV18	TGTGCCAGCTCACCACCGGACGCCCACCATATCGGCACAGATACGCAGTATTTT	CASSPPDAHHIGTDTQYF